This T cell receptor (beta chain) was profiled in a study of blood T cell repertoires in COVID-19. Study summary: T cells, B-cell-depleted T cells, or PBMCs provided the cDNA or gDNA that served as material.

The repertoire was sequenced with immunoSEQ multiplex PCR; TCRdb's copy has only in-frame clones and lacks some. The sample holds about 250,000 clones, over 80% seen once. This clone was seen a single time. The CDR3 sequence is 15 residues long. V was clipped by 3 bases and J by 0 bases; unmatched bases: 1. Looked up from germline, CDR1 is KGHDR and CDR2 is SFDVKD. Recruits, aged about 18 to 95 years, lived in about two dozen US areas. Cohorts were based on clinical histories the participants reported. J is TRBJ1-2 and V is TRBV24-1; 9 nucleotides line up with TRBD1. The sequence came from a woman in her 40s who had been exposed to COVID-19. Input material: PBMCs or T cells enriched from blood (not recorded which). DNA of the CDR3: TGTGCCACCAGTGATAGGACAGGGGCTAACTATGGCTACACCTTC. Its translation: CATSDRTGANYGYTF.